The sequence of this T cell receptor (beta chain) was determined in a study of OX40 agonist ivuxolimab in advanced cancers. Whole-study results and caveats: Both CD4+ and CD8+ T cell populations in blood had undergone clonal expansion by week 6 at 0.1 to 3.0 mg/kg. More expanded clones were found, on average, in CD8+ than in CD4+ T cells.

As regards this clone: Its antigen remains unknown.

Data came from immunoSEQ multiplex PCR; TCRdb stores just in-frame clones and leaves some out. Here the sample spans around 67,000 clones, over 75% being singletons. The V gene's germline CDR1 is KGHSH and CDR2 LQKENI. The CDR3 is 15 residues long. V shed 4 bases, J shed 2 bases, and the junction held 7 bases outside the gene matches. This specimen was CD4+ or CD8+ T cells sorted from blood, taken in a trial of the OX40 agonist ivuxolimab. This TCR came from an adult with an advanced solid tumor such as melanoma, head and neck, liver or kidney cancer. The V call is TRBV18, the J call TRBJ2-5, with 7 bases lining up with TRBD1. The CDR3 DNA is TGTGCCAGCTCACGTCTTTTGACAGGGCAAGAGACCCAGTACTTC. It is translated as CASSRLLTGQETQYF.